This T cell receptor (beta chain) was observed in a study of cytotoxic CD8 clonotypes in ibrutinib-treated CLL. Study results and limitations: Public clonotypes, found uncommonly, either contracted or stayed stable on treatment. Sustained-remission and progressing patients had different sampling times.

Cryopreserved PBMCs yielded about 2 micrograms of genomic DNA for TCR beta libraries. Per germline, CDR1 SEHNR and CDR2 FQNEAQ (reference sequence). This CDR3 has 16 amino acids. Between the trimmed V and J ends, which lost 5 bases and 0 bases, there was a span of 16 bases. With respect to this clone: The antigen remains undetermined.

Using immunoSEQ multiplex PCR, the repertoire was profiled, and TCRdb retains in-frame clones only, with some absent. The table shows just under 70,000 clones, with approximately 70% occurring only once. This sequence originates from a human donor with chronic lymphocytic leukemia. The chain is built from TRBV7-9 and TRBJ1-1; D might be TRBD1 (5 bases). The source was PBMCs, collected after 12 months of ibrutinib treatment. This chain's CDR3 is CASSQLRQGLNTEAFF. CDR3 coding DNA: TGTGCCAGCAGCCAACTCCGTCAGGGTCTGAACACTGAAGCTTTCTTT.